Below, one TCR beta chain is given with its context. What it binds is unknown. The identical CDR3 is also encoded by other nucleotide sequences in the sample. The CDR3 is made up of 13 amino acids. Germline CDR1 reads KGHSH; CDR2 reads LQKENI. V was trimmed by 2 bases and J by 5 bases, leaving 9 bases between them. This entry belongs to a study of OX40 agonist ivuxolimab in advanced cancers. Points from the study as a whole: Nonresponders included some who also had low normalized T-cell clonal expansion. With doses of 0.1-3.0 mg/kg, partial responders showed among the lowest clonal expansion. Blood T cells, both CD4+ and CD8+, expanded clonally by week 6 at 0.1 to 3.0 mg/kg.

The repertoire was sequenced with immunoSEQ multiplex PCR; TCRdb's copy has only in-frame clones and lacks some. Here the sample spans some 49,000 clones, 85% being singletons. Sequenced here: CD4+ or CD8+ T cells sorted from blood, sampled in a trial of the OX40 agonist ivuxolimab. V gene TRBV18 combines with J gene TRBJ1-1; D is uncertain. This sequence was found in an adult with an advanced solid tumor such as melanoma, head and neck, liver or kidney cancer. The CDR3 region is CASSPEGGTEAFF. CDR3 sequence (DNA): TGTGCCAGCTCACCAGAGGGTGGTACTGAAGCTTTCTTT.